This TCR beta chain is from a study of metastatic and nonmetastatic thyroid tumors. Study overall: Repertoires from malignant and benign thyroid patients were compared across blood and tumor or nodule tissue.

From germline, CDR1 is LNHDA and CDR2 SQIVND (reference sequence). The CDR3 totals 9 residues, both ends included. All patients were untreated before thyroid surgery. Per the original data handling: Clinicopathological groups differed in CDR3, with these differences serving to build a distant-metastasis classifier for papillary thyroid cancer. TCRdb ran MiXCR on the PCR reads. What appears here as the V and J calls and clone size reflects TCRdb's work, not the paper's. The repertoire holds approximately 38,000 clones, with around 30% as singletons. This clone came up many times. Because the CDR3 is missing its conserved closing phenylalanine or tryptophan, this is likely a read error. The DNA is left out, because the CDR3 cannot be placed on it with certainty; the CDR3 is given as TCRdb lists it.

The V and J genes are TRBV19 and TRBJ2-4; the table's D call of TRBD2 was not tested on the DNA. Input material: blood. This sequence was found in a male donor with papillary thyroid cancer or a benign thyroid nodule (not recorded which). Some clones in this sample may be carry-over from other donors' samples. The CDR3 loop reads CASTTLYSR.